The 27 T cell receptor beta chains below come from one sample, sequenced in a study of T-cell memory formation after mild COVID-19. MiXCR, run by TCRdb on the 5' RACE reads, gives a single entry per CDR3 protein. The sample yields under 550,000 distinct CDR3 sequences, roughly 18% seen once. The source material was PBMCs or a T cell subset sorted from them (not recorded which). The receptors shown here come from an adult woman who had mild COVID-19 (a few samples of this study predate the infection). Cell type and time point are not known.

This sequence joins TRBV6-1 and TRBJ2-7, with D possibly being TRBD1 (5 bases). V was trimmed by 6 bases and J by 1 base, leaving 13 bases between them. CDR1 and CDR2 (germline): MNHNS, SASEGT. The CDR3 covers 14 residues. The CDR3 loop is CASRSLGQSYEQYF. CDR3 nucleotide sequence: TGTGCCAGCAGATCCTTAGGACAATCCTACGAGCAGTACTTC.

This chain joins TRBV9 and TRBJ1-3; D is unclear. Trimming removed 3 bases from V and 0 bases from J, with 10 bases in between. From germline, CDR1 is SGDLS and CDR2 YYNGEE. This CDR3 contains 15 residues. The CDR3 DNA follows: TGTGCCAGCAGCGACCAGACGAGCTCTGGAAACACCATATATTTT. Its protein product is CASSDQTSSGNTIYF.

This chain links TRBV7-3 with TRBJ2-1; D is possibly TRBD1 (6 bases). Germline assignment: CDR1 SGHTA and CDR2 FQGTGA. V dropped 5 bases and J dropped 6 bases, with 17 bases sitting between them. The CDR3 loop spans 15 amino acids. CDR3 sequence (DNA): TGTGCCAGCAGCCCCCCAGGGGCGCCTGGCAATGAGCAGTTCTTC. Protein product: CASSPPGAPGNEQFF.

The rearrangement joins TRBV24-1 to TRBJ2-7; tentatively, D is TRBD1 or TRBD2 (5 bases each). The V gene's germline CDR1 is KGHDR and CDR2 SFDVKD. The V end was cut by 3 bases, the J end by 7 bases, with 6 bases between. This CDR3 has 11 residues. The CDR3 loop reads CATSDGGEQYF. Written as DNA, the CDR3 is TGTGCCACCAGTGATGGGGGAGAGCAGTACTTC.

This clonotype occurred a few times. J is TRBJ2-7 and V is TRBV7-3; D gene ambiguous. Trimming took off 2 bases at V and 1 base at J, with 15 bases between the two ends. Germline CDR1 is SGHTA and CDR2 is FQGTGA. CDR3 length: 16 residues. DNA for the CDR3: TGTGCCAGCAGCTTACCAGCGAGAGCCCCTTCCTACGAGCAGTACTTC. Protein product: CASSLPARAPSYEQYF.

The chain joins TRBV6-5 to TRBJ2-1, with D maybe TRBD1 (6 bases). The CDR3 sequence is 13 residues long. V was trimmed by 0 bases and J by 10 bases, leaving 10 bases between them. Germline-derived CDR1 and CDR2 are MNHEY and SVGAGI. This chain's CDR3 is CASSYSLDREQFF. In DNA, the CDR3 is TGTGCCAGCAGTTACTCGCTAGACAGGGAGCAGTTCTTC.

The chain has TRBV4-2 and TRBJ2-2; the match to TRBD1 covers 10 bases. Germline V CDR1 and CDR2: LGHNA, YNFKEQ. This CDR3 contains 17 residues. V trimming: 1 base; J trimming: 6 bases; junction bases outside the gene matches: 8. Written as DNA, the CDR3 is TGTGCCAGCAGCCAAGTCCGACAGGGGGCGAGCCCCGGGGAGCTGTTTTTT. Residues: CASSQVRQGASPGELFF.

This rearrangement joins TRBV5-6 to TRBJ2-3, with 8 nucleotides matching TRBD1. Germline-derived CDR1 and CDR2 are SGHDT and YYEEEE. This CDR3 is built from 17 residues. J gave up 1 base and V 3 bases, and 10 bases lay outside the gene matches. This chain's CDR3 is CASSYYQGAQGTDTQYF. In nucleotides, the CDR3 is TGTGCCAGCAGCTACTATCAGGGGGCGCAGGGCACAGATACGCAGTATTTT.

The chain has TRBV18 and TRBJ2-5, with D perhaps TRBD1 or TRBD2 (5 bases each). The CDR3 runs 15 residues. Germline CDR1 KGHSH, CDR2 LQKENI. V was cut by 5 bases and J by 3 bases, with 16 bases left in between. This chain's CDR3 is CASSFFGGTEETQYF. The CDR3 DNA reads TGTGCCAGCTCATTTTTCGGTGGGACCGAAGAGACCCAGTACTTC. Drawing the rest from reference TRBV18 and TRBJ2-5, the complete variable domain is NAGVMQNPRHLVRRRGQEARLRCSPMKGHSHVYWYRQLPEEGLKFMVYLQKENIIDESGMPKERFSAEFPKEGPSILRIQQVVRGDSAAYFCASSFFGGTEETQYFGPGTRLLVL.

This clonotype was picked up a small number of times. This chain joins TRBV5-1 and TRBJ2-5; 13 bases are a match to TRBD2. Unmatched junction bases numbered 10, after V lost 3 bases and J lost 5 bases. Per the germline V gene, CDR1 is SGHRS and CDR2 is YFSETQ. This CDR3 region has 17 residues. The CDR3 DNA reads TGCGCCAGCAGCTGGGAACTAGCGGGGGGGTCCTTGGAGACCCAGTACTTC. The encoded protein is CASSWELAGGSLETQYF.

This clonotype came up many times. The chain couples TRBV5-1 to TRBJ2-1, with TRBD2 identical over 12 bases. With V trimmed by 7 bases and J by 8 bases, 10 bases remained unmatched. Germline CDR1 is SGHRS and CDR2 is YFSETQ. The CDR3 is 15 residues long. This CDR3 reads CASRRTSGILDEQFF. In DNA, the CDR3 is TGCGCCAGCCGGCGGACTAGCGGGATTCTCGATGAGCAGTTCTTC.

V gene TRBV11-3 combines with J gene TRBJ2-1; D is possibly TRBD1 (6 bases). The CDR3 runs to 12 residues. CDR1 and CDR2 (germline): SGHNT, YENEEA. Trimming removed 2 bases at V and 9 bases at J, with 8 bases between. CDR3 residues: CASSLRGSEQFF. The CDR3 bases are TGTGCCAGCAGCTTAAGGGGGAGTGAGCAGTTCTTC.

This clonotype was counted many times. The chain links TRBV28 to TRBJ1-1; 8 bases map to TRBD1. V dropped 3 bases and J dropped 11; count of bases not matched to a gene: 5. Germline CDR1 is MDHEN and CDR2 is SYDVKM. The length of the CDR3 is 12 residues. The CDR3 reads CASSFLGQGAFF. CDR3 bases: TGTGCCAGCAGTTTTTTAGGACAGGGTGCTTTCTTT.

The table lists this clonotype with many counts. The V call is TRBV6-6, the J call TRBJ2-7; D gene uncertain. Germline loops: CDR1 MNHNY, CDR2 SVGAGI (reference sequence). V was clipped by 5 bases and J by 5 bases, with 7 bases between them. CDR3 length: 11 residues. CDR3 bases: TGTGCCAGCAGTCCCCACGACGAGCAGTACTTC. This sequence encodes CASSPHDEQYF.

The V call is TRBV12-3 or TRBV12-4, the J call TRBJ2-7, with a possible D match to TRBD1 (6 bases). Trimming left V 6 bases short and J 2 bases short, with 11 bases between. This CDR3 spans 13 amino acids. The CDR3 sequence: CASRERGTYEQYF. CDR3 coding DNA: TGTGCCAGCAGGGAAAGGGGGACCTACGAGCAGTACTTC.

The CDR3 sequence is CASSATGLAGGLSTDTQYF. The CDR3, as DNA: TGCGCCAGCAGCGCGACTGGACTAGCGGGGGGCCTTAGCACAGATACGCAGTATTTT. The rearrangement joins TRBV5-1 to TRBJ2-3, with 14 bases lining up with TRBD2. The CDR3 spans 19 residues. V shed 4 bases and J 0 bases; nucleotides not matched to a gene: 10. Germline CDR1 SGHRS, CDR2 YFSETQ.

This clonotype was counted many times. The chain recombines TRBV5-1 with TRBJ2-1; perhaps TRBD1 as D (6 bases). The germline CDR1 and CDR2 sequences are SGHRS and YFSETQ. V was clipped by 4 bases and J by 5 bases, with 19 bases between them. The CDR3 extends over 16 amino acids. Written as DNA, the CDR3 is TGCGCCAGCAGCCCGGAGAGTTACAGGGCCGACAATGAGCAGTTCTTC. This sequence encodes CASSPESYRADNEQFF.

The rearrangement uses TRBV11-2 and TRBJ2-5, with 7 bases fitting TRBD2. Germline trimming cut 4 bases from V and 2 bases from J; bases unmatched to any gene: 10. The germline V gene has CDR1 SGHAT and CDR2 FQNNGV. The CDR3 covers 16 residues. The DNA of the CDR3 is TGTGCCAGCAGCTCCCAGGCGGGGGTGAAACAAGAGACCCAGTACTTC. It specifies CASSSQAGVKQETQYF.

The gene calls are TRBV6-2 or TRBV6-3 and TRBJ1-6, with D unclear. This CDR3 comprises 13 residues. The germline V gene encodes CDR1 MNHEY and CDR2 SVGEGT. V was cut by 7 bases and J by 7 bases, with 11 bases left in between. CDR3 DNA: TGTGCCAGCAAGGATGAGGCGAATTCACCCCTCCACTTT. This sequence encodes CASKDEANSPLHF.

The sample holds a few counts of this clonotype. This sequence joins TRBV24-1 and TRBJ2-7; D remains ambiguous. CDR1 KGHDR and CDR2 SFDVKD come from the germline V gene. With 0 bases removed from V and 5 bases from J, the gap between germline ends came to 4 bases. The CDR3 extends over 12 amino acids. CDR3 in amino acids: CATSDLGDEQYF. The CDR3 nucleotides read TGTGCCACCAGTGATTTGGGGGACGAGCAGTACTTC.

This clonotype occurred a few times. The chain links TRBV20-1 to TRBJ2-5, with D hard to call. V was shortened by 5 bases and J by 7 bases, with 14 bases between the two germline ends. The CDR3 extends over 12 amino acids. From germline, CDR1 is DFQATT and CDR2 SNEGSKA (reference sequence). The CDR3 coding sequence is TGCAGTGCTTCGACTGCTTCAGGGACCCAGTACTTC. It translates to CSASTASGTQYF.

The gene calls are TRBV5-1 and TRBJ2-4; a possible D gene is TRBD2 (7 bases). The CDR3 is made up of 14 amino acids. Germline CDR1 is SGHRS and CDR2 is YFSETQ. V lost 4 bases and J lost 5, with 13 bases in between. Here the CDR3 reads CASSGGAYENIQYF. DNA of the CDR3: TGCGCCAGCAGCGGGGGGGCTTACGAAAACATTCAGTACTTC.

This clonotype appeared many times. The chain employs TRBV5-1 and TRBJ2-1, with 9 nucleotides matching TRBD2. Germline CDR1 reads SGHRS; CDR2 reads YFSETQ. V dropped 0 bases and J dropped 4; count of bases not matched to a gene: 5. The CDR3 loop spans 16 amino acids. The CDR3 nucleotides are TGCGCCAGCAGCTTGGTCCCTAGCGGGACGTACAATGAGCAGTTCTTC. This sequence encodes CASSLVPSGTYNEQFF.

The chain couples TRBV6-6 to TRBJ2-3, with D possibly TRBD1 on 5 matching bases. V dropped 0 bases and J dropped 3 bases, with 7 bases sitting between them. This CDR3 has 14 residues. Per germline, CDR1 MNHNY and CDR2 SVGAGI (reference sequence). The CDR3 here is CASSYSGQTDTQYF. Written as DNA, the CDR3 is TGTGCCAGCAGTTACTCGGGGCAGACAGATACGCAGTATTTT.

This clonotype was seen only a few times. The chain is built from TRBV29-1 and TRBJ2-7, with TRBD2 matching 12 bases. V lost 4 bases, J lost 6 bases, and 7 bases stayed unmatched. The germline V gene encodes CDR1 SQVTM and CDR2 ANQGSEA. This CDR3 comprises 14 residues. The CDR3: CSVAGTSGQGEQYF. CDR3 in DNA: TGCAGCGTTGCCGGGACTAGCGGGCAGGGCGAGCAGTACTTC.

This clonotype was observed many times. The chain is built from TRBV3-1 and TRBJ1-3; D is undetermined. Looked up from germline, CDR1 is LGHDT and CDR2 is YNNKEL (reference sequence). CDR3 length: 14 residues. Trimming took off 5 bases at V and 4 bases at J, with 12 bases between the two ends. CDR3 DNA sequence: TGTGCCAGCAGCTGGAATGCGAGGGGAAACACCATATATTTT. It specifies CASSWNARGNTIYF.

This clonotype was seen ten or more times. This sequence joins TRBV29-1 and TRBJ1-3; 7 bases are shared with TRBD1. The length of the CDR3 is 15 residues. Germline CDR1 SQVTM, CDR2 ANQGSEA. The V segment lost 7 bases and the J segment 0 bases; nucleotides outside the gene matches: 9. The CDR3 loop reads CSARGMGSSGNTIYF. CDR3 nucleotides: TGCAGCGCCAGGGGGATGGGGAGCTCTGGAAACACCATATATTTT.